This TCR beta chain was sequenced in a study of T-cell reconstitution after alpha-beta-depleted transplantation in children. Unique molecular identifiers were incorporated during preparation of the TCRbeta library. TCRdb analysed the PCR reads with MiXCR anew, one entry per CDR3 protein. The data contain approximately 490,000 distinct CDR3 sequences, around 13% of them seen just once; the ten biggest clones take up about 5.4%. Looked up from germline, CDR1 is SGHDN and CDR2 is FVKESK. The V segment lost 1 base and the J segment 3 bases; nucleotides outside the gene matches: 4. The CDR3 length is 16 residues.

The TCR was taken from a human donor who donated a stem cell graft to a child with combined immunodeficiency. This chain connects TRBV14 to TRBJ2-5, with TRBD2 identical over 11 bases. The source was PBMCs from the stem cell graft donor, collected from the stem cell graft. The CDR3 protein is CASSQGGTSGEETQYF. The DNA for the CDR3 is TGTGCCAGCAGCCAAGGCGGGACTAGCGGAGAAGAGACCCAGTACTTC.